This TCR beta chain was retrieved from a study of a mutant IDH1 vaccine in newly diagnosed glioma. As for the study in general: Patients had received radiotherapy, temozolomide, or both previously, most receiving both.

Note on this clone: Its antigen is not identified.

Germline lookup yields CDR1 ENHRY and CDR2 SYGVKD. Deletions cut 3 bases from V and 7 bases from J, with 6 bases between. The CDR3 runs 11 residues. Indicated time point: week 47, end of study. A single vaccine dose contained 300 ug of mutant IDH1 20-mer peptide, and topical imiquimod was used with it. Data came from immunoSEQ multiplex PCR; TCRdb stores just in-frame clones and leaves some out. Of about 90,000 clones listed, roughly 91% are singletons. The TCR sequence derives from a woman aged 50 to 65 with glioma. Specimen: PBMCs, collected from a glioma patient whose treatment included an IDH1 peptide vaccine. This chain links TRBV10-3 with TRBJ1-2; TRBD1 might be the D (5 bases). CDR3 nucleotide sequence: TGTGCCATCAGTGACGGGGGTGGCTACACCTTC. It encodes CAISDGGGYTF.